A selection of T cell receptor beta chains follows, all from one sample in a study of cytomegalovirus exposure and HLA in healthy donors. The assay was immunoSEQ multiplex PCR, and TCRdb's table has in-frame clones only and misses some. The sample yields over 110,000 clones, about 80% seen once. The sequencing input was PBMCs. The receptors derive from a woman younger than 30 in good health and CMV-seropositive. The CDR3 runs from the conserved cysteine through the conserved F or W. A D gene is named only where the DNA matches it firmly. Size is stated for part of the rows, as once, few or many counts, or as a class when the clone is expanded.

TRBJ2-3,TRBV19,once,-,TGTGCCAGTAGAGAGTTGGTCAGCACAGATACGCAGTATTTT,CASRELVSTDTQYF
TRBJ1-5,TRBV12-5,once,-,TGTGCTAGTGGCCACCTTCGGGGAGGGCAGCCCCAGCATTTT,CASGHLRGGQPQHF
TRBJ1-4,TRBV7-8,-,TRBD1,TGTGCCAGCAGCTCCGGGACAGGGCTATTCCCAGGTGAAAAACTGTTTTTT,CASSSGTGLFPGEKLFF
TRBJ2-7,TRBV28,-,TRBD1,TGTGCCAGCAGGGCCGGAGCGGGACAGGGCGTAAACGAGCAGTACTTC,CASRAGAGQGVNEQYF
TRBJ2-7,TRBV9,few,TRBD1,TGTGCCAGCAGTCAAGGACAGGGGACCTCCTACGAGCAGTACTTC,CASSQGQGTSYEQYF
TRBJ2-3,TRBV15,-,-,TGTGCCACCAGCAGAGGAGGCACAGATACGCAGTATTTT,CATSRGGTDTQYF
TRBJ1-5,TRBV7-9,-,TRBD1,TGTGCCAGCAGCTTCGGGACAGTCAATCAGCCCCAGCATTTT,CASSFGTVNQPQHF
TRBJ2-7,TRBV4-2,-,-,TGTGCCAGCAGCCAAGTTGGGGCCGAGCAGTACTTC,CASSQVGAEQYF
TRBJ2-5,TRBV6-1,-,TRBD1,TGTGCCAGCAGGGGCTGGGCCAGGGGGGAGACCCAGTACTTC,CASRGWARGETQYF
TRBJ1-4,TRBV5-1,-,-,TGCGCCAGCAGCTCGGTCGTAAATGAAAAACTGTTTTTT,CASSSVVNEKLFF
TRBJ1-5,TRBV7-9,-,-,TGTTCCAGCAGCTTAGACGGCAGGGGTGGCAATCAGCCCCAGCATTTT,CSSSLDGRGGNQPQHF
TRBJ2-1,TRBV27,-,TRBD2,TGTGCCAGCAGTTTACCCACTGGGGCGGGGGTACTTCCCTACAATGAGCAGTTCTTC,CASSLPTGAGVLPYNEQFF
TRBJ2-1,TRBV6-4,-,-,TGTGCCAGCAGTGACGTCGGGGGGCCTACCTACAATGAGCAGTTCTTC,CASSDVGGPTYNEQFF
TRBJ2-3,TRBV6-1,-,-,TGTGCCAGCAGTGGACAGATTGCCTCTAGCACAGATACGCAGTATTTT,CASSGQIASSTDTQYF
TRBJ1-1,TRBV19,-,-,TGTGCCAGTAGACACGACGGGATTCTGAACACTGAAGCTTTCTTT,CASRHDGILNTEAFF
TRBJ2-3,TRBV27,-,-,TGTGCCAGCAGATCGGGTTTCGATACGCAGTATTTT,CASRSGFDTQYF
TRBJ2-7,TRBV5-1,-,-,TGCGCCAGCGGACCGACAGGCGAAGCCTACGAGCAGTACTTC,CASGPTGEAYEQYF
TRBJ2-2,TRBV2,-,-,TGTGCCAGCAGTCATAGGGGGAACACCGGGGAGCTGTTTTTT,CASSHRGNTGELFF
TRBJ1-1,TRBV5-6,-,TRBD1,TGTGCCAGCAGCTCTTTGGCGACAGGGGTGAACACTGAAGCTTTCTTT,CASSSLATGVNTEAFF
TRBJ2-3,TRBV25-1,-,-,TGTGCCAGCAGTGAGCCGGGAGAAAGGAGGGACACAGATACGCAGTATTTT,CASSEPGERRDTDTQYF
TRBJ1-2,TRBV18,-,TRBD1,TGTGCCAGCTCACCGACAGGGACAGGAAATAACTATGGCTACACCTTC,CASSPTGTGNNYGYTF
TRBJ1-2,TRBV10-3,-,TRBD1,TGTGCCATCAGTGAGACCAACAGGGGGCAGGATGGCTACACCTTC,CAISETNRGQDGYTF
TRBJ2-3,TRBV11-2,-,TRBD2,TGTGCCAGCACGTGGGGACTAGATGTAGATACGCAGTATTTT,CASTWGLDVDTQYF
TRBJ2-3,TRBV6-5,-,TRBD1,TGTGCCAGCTCCCGGGACAGGGGGCAGTCAGATACGCAGTATTTT,CASSRDRGQSDTQYF
TRBJ2-7,TRBV6-1,-,-,TGTGCCAGCAGTAAGACAGTGGACTACGAGCAGTACTTC,CASSKTVDYEQYF
TRBJ1-2,TRBV15,-,-,TGTGCCACCAGCAGACCAGCTGAAGGGGGTGGCTACACCTTC,CATSRPAEGGGYTF
TRBJ2-2,TRBV10-1,-,TRBD2,TGCGCCAGCAGCCGGGAGGGGGTCGCCGGGGAGCTGTTTTTT,CASSREGVAGELFF
TRBJ2-7,TRBV27,-,TRBD1,TGTGCCAGCAGTCCCCTCACGGGACAGGGGCACTACGAGCAGTACTTC,CASSPLTGQGHYEQYF
TRBJ2-7,TRBV5-1,-,-,TGCGCCAGCAGGTTGGGGGCCGAGCAGTACTTC,CASRLGAEQYF
TRBJ1-2,TRBV19,-,TRBD1,TGTGCCAGTAGTAGACAGGGGACTTATGGCTACACCTTC,CASSRQGTYGYTF
TRBJ2-7,TRBV5-6,-,-,TGTGCCAGCAGCACAGGGCTATACGAGCAGTACTTC,CASSTGLYEQYF
TRBJ1-1,TRBV2,-,TRBD1,TGTGCCAGCATCGATTGGGACAGGGGGGACACTGAAGCTTTCTTT,CASIDWDRGDTEAFF
TRBJ2-7,TRBV7-9,-,-,TGTGCCAGCAGCTTGGGCCTTTCCTACGAGCAGTACTTC,CASSLGLSYEQYF
TRBJ1-6,TRBV30,-,-,TGTGCCTGTTCATTTAATTCACCCCTCCACTTT,CACSFNSPLHF
TRBJ1-5,TRBV6-1,few,-,TGTGCCAGCAGCGAAGCTTGGGGGGAGAATCAGCCCCAGCATTTT,CASSEAWGENQPQHF
TRBJ1-5,TRBV4-1,-,-,TGCGCCAGCAGCCAAGCGGGGAGCGGAAGCAATCAGCCCCAGCATTTT,CASSQAGSGSNQPQHF